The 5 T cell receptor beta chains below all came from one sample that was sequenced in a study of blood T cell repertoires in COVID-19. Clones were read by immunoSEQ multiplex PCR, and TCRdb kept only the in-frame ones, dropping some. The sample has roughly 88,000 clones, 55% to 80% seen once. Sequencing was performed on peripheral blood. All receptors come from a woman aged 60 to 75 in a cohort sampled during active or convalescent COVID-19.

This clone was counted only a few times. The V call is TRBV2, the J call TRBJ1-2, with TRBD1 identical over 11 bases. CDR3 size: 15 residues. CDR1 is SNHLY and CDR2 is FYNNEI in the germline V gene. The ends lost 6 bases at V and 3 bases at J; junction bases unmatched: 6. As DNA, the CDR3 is TGTGCCAGCAGCGAACGGACAGGGGGCTACTATGGCTACACCTTC. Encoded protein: CASSERTGGYYGYTF. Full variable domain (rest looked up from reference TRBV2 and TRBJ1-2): EPEVTQTPSHQVTQMGQEVILRCVPISNHLYFYWYRQILGQKVEFLVSFYNNEISEKSEIFDDQFSVERPDGSNFTLKIRSTKLEDSAMYFCASSERTGGYYGYTFGSGTRLTVV.

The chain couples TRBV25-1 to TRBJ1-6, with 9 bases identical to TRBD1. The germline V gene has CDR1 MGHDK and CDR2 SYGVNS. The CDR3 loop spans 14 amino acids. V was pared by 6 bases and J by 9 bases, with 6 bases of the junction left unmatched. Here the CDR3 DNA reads TGTGCCAGCAGAACAGGGGGCAGTGGTTCACCCCTCCACTTT. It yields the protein CASRTGGSGSPLHF.

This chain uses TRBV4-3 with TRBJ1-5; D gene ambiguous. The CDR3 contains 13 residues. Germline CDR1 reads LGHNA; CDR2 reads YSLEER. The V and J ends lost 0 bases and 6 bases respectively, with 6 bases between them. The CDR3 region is CASSQDFGQPQHF. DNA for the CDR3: TGCGCCAGCAGCCAAGATTTCGGTCAGCCCCAGCATTTT.

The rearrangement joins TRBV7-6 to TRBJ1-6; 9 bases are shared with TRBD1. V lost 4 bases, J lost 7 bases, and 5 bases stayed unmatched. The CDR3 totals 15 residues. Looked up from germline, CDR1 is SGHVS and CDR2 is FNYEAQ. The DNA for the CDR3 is TGTGCCAGCAGCTCGGGACAGGGCCAAAATTCACCCCTCCACTTT. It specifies CASSSGQGQNSPLHF. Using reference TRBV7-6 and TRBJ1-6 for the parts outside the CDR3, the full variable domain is GAGVSQSPRYKVTKRGQDVALRCDPISGHVSLYWYRQALGQGPEFLTYFNYEAQQDKSGLPNDRFSAERPEGSISTLTIQRTEQRDSAMYRCASSSGQGQNSPLHFGNGTRLTVT.

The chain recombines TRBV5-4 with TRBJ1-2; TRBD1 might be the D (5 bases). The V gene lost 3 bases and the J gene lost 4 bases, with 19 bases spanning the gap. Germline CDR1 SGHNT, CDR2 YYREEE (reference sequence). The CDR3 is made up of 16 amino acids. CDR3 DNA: TGTGCCAGCAGCTGGGGGGTCGGGGAGGGGCCCTATGGCTACACCTTC. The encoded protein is CASSWGVGEGPYGYTF.